This T cell receptor (beta chain) originates from a study of monozygotic twins with inflammatory bowel disease. Following a re-call of the 5' RACE reads, TCRdb has one entry per CDR3 protein and lacks DNA. This sample's clone table lists a few hundred thousand distinct CDR3 sequences. CDR1 and CDR2 from the germline V gene are WSHSY and SAAADI. There are 15 residues in the CDR3. This sequence joins TRBV10-2 and TRBJ2-7; the D gene TCRdb calls, TRBD1, cannot be checked with no DNA. The TCR was taken from a human donor with ulcerative colitis or Crohn's disease, or a healthy co-twin of an affected twin (not recorded which). The source material was blood. The CDR3 loop reads CASRHGQGRSYEQYF.